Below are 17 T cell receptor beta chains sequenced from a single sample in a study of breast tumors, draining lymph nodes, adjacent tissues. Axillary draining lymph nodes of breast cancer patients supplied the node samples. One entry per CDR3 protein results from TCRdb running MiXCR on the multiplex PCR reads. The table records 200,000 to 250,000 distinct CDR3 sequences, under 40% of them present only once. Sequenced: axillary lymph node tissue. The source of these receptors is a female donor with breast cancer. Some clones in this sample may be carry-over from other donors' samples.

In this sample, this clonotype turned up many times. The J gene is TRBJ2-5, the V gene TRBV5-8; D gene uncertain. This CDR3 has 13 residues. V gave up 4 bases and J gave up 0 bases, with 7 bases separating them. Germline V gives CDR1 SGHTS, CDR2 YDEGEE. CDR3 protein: CASSRVYQETQYF. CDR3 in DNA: TGTGCCAGCAGCAGGGTGTACCAAGAGACCCAGTACTTC.

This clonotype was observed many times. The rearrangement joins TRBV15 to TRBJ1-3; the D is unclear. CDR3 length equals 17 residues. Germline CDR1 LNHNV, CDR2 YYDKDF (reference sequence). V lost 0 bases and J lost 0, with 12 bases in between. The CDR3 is CATSRDSQWDSGNTIYF. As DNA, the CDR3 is TGTGCCACCAGCAGAGATAGCCAATGGGACTCTGGAAACACCATATATTTT. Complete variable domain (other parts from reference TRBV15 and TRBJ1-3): DAMVIQNPRYQVTQFGKPVTLSCSQTLNHNVMYWYQQKSSQAPKLLFHYYDKDFNNEADTPDNFQSRRPNTSFCFLDIRSPGLGDTAMYLCATSRDSQWDSGNTIYFGEGSWLTVV.

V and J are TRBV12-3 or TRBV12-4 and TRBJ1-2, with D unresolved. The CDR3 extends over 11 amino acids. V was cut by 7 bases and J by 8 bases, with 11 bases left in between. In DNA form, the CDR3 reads TGTGCCAGCATGACTAGCGGGGGCTACACCTTC. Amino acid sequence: CASMTSGGYTF.

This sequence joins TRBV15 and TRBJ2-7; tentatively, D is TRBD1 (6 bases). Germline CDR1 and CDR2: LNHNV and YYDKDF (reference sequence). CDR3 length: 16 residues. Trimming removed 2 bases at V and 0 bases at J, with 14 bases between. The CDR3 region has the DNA TGTGCCACCAGCAGACCGCAAACAGGGAGCTCCTACGAGCAGTACTTC. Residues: CATSRPQTGSSYEQYF.

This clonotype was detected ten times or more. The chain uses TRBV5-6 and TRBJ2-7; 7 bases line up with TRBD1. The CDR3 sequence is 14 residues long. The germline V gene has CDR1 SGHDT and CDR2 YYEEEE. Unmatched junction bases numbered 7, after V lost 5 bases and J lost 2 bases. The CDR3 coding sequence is TGTGCCAGCAGTACTACCGGGACAGCCTACGAGCAGTACTTC. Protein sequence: CASSTTGTAYEQYF.

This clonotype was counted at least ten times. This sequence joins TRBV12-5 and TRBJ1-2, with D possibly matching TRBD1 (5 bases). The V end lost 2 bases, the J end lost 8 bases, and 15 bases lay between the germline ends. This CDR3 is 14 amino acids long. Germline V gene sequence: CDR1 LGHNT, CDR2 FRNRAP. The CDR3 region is CASGLFTRGRGYTF. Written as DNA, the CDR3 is TGTGCTAGTGGTTTGTTTACTAGGGGAAGAGGCTACACCTTC.

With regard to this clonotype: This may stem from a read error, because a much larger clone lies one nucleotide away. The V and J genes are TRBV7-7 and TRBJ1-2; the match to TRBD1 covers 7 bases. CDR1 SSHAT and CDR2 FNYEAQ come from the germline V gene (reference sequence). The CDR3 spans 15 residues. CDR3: CASSLTLTGKYGYPF. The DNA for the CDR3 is TGTGCCAGCAGCTTGACGTTGACAGGGAAGTATGGCTACCCCTTC. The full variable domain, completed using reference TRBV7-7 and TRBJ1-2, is GAGVSQSPRYKVTKRGQDVTLRCDPISSHATLYWYQQALGQGPEFLTYFNYEAQPDKSGLPSDRFSAERPEGSISTLTIQRTEQRDSAMYRCASSLTLTGKYGYPFGSGTRLTVV.

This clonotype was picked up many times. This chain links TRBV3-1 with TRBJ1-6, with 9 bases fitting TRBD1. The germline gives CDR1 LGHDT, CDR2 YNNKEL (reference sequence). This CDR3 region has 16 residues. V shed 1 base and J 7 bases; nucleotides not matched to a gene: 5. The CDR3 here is CASSQGGQGANSPLHF. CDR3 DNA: TGTGCCAGCAGCCAAGGGGGACAGGGTGCGAATTCACCCCTCCACTTT.

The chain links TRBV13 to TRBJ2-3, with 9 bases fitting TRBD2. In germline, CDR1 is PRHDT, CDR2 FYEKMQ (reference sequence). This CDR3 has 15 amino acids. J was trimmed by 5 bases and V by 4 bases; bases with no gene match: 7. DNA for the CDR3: TGTGCCAGCAGCTCCCGGAGTAGCGGGAGAGATACGCAGTATTTT. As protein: CASSSRSSGRDTQYF.

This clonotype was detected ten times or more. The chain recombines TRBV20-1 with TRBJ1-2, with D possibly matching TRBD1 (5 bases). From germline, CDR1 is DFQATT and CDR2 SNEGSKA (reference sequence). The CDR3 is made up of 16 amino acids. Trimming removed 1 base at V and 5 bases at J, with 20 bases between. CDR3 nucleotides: TGCAGTGCTAGAGCTATGGGGATAACAGAGGGGTATGGCTACACCTTC. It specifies CSARAMGITEGYGYTF.

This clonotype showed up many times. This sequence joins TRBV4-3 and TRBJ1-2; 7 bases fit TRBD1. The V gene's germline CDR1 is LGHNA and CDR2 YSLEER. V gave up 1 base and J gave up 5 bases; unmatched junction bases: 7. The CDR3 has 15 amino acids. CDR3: CASSQGTGVGYGYTF. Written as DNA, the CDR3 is TGCGCCAGCAGCCAAGGGACAGGAGTAGGATATGGCTACACCTTC.

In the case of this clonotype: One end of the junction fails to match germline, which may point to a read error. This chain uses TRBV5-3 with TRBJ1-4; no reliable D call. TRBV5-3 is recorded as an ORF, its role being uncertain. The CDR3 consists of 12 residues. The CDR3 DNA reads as TGTGCTAGAAGGCCCCCCTCAGAAAAACTGTTTTTT. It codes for CARRPPSEKLFF.

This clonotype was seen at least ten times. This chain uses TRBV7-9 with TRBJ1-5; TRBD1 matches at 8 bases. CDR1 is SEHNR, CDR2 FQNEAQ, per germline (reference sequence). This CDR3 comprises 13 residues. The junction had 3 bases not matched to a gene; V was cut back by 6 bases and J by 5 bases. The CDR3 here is CASSSTGDQPQHF. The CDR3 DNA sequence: TGTGCCAGCAGTTCGACAGGGGATCAGCCCCAGCATTTT.

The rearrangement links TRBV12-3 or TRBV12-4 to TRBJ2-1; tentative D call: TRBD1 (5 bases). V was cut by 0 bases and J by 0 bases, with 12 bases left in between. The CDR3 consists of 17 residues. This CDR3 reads CASSLAGRPSSYNEQFF. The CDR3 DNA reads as TGTGCCAGCAGTTTAGCGGGGCGGCCGAGCTCCTACAATGAGCAGTTCTTC.

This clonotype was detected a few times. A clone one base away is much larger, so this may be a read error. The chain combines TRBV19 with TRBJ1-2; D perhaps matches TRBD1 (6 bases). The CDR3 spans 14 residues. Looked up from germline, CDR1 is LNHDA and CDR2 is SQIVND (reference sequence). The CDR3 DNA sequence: TGTGCCCGTAGTATAGATTCCAGGGGCGATGGCTACACCTTC. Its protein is CARSIDSRGDGYTF.

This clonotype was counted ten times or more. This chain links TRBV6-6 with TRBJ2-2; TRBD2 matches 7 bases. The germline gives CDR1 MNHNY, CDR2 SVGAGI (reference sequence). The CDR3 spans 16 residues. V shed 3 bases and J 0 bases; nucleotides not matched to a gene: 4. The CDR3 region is CASSYTGGTNTGELFF. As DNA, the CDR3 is TGTGCCAGCAGTTATACCGGGGGGACGAACACCGGGGAGCTGTTTTTT.

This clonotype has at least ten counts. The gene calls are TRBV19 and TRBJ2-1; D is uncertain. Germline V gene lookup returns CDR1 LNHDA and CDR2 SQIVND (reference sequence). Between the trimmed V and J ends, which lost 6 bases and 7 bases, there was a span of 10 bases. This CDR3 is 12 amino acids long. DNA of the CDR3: TGTGCCAGTAGAGGCGATCGGAATGAGCAGTTCTTC. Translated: CASRGDRNEQFF.